This T cell receptor (beta chain) was sequenced for a study of post-analysis software for immune sequencing data. Broader study findings: In patients, about 5 TRBV segments were more frequent than in controls, with TRBV5-6, TRBV5-1 and TRBV20-1 among them. A significant reduction in normalized Chao1 diversity was observed in multiple sclerosis patients versus controls.

TCR beta cDNA libraries had unique molecular identifiers. T cells, about 0.85 to 11 million of them, yielded 500,000 to 600,000 cDNA molecules. TCRdb reanalysed the PCR reads using MiXCR and keeps one entry per CDR3 protein. The table includes about 770,000 distinct CDR3 sequences, about 45% detected once. About this clonotype: Its target is not known. Mismatch with germline at one junction end may stem from a read error.

CDR1 is MDHEN, CDR2 SYDVKM, per germline. This CDR3 has 12 amino acids. The V call is TRBV28, the J call TRBJ1-2, with 7 bases that match TRBD1. The TCR originated in a girl under 18 with multiple sclerosis. Sequenced sample: blood. CDR3 in amino acids: CAGSLYRGGYTF. The CDR3 coding sequence is TGTGCCGGCAGTCTGTACAGGGGTGGCTACACCTTC.